The rows below give T cell receptor beta chains drawn from one sample of a study of T and B cells in COVID-19 patients. Each CDR3 protein is one row after TCRdb ran MiXCR on the multiplex PCR reads. The table has around 10,000 distinct CDR3 sequences, around 27% seen once. Sequencing was carried out using blood. The origin of the receptors is a human donor who had recovered from COVID-19. CDR3s include the opening cysteine and the closing phenylalanine or tryptophan. The D gene is left open where the match is weak. The size of a clone is reported for some rows only, either as once, few or many, or as a class for expanded clones.

J gene	V gene	D gene	clone size	CDR3 DNA	CDR3 protein
TRBJ1-1	TRBV18	.	few	TGTGCCAGCTCACCACCAGGTAGCACTGAAGCTTTCTTT	CASSPPGSTEAFF
TRBJ1-6	TRBV27	.	.	TGTGCCAGCAGGGCGGGACTCTCCTATAATTCACCCCTCCACTTT	CASRAGLSYNSPLHF
TRBJ2-5	TRBV18	.	few	TGTGCCAGCTCACCACCGGGCCAAGAGACCCAGTACTTC	CASSPPGQETQYF
TRBJ2-7	TRBV5-4	.	few	TGTGCCAGCAGCTTGGCAAGTAGCTCCTACGAGCAGTACTTC	CASSLASSSYEQYF
TRBJ2-7	TRBV20-1	.	.	TGCAGTGCGCCGAAAAGCGGCCCCCCCTCCTACGAGCAGTACTTC	CSAPKSGPPSYEQYF
TRBJ2-5	TRBV29-1	TRBD2	medium-sized	TGCAGCGTTCTCTGGGGCGGGGAGGGTGAGACCCAGTACTTC	CSVLWGGEGETQYF
TRBJ2-3	TRBV29-1	.	medium-sized	TGCAGCGTTTTAGGACATGAGGGGGGTAGCACAGATACGCAGTATTTT	CSVLGHEGGSTDTQYF
TRBJ2-5	TRBV6-5	.	few	TGTGCCAGCAGTGTGGGACACCTTGTTGGCCAAGAGACCCAGTACTTC	CASSVGHLVGQETQYF
TRBJ1-4	TRBV5-1	.	few	TGCGCCAGCAGCTTCCGAGACGGTGGAGAAAAACTGTTTTTT	CASSFRDGGEKLFF
TRBJ2-3	TRBV6-5	.	few	TGTGCCAGCATCGCGGGACAGTACTTAGCTAGCACAGATACGCAGTATTTT	CASIAGQYLASTDTQYF
TRBJ1-6	TRBV11-1	TRBD1	medium-sized	TGTGCCAGCACGATGGACAGGGGGCTAAATTCACCCCTCCACTTT	CASTMDRGLNSPLHF
TRBJ2-5	TRBV6-6	TRBD2	few	TGTGCCAGTCCGGGAGGGCTATACAAAGGAGAAGAGACCCAGTACTTC	CASPGGLYKGEETQYF
TRBJ1-5	TRBV20-1	TRBD1	.	TGCAGTGCTAGAGAAGGGACAGGGGGTCAGCCCCAGCATTTT	CSAREGTGGQPQHF
TRBJ2-7	TRBV7-2	.	.	TGTGCCAGCAGCTCGCAGGGGACACCAGCAAAGCAGTACTTC	CASSSQGTPAKQYF
TRBJ1-2	TRBV28	.	.	TGTGCCAGCAGCCACCAGAAGGGGACCGCCTATGGCTACACCTTC	CASSHQKGTAYGYTF
TRBJ1-1	TRBV6-1	.	.	TGTGCCAGCAGTGAATGGGGCGACACTGAAGCTTTCTTT	CASSEWGDTEAFF
TRBJ2-6	TRBV7-6	.	.	TGTGCCAGCAGCTTCTGGGGTTCAGGGGCCAACGTCCTGACTTTC	CASSFWGSGANVLTF
TRBJ1-1	TRBV29-1	TRBD1	.	TGCAGCGTTGCCCGGACAGGGGGCACTGAAGCTTTCTTT	CSVARTGGTEAFF
TRBJ2-1	TRBV19	TRBD2	.	TGTGCCAGTAGTATAGGACTAGCGGTGGCCGAGCAGTTCTTC	CASSIGLAVAEQFF
TRBJ2-3	TRBV5-1	.	.	TGCGCCAGCAGCTTCGCGTTGGGGGCGGATACGCAGTATTTT	CASSFALGADTQYF
TRBJ1-2	TRBV15	.	medium-sized	TGTGCCACCAGCCTCAGGGGCGGGTATGGCTACACCTTC	CATSLRGGYGYTF
TRBJ2-4	TRBV5-6	.	many	TGTGCCAGCAGCTTAGGTCAGGGGTGGGACATTCAGTACTTC	CASSLGQGWDIQYF
TRBJ2-7	TRBV5-6	.	medium-sized	TGTGCCAGCAGCTCGGTCGGTTACGAGCAGTACTTC	CASSSVGYEQYF
TRBJ2-1	TRBV6-6	TRBD1	medium-sized	TGTGCCAGCAGTGGACGAAGAGGGGGCCGGGATGAGCAGTTCTTC	CASSGRRGGRDEQFF
TRBJ1-2	TRBV27	.	many	TGTGCCACAGCGCCGGGAGCATCCTATGGCTACACCTTC	CATAPGASYGYTF
TRBJ2-1	TRBV19	.	medium-sized	TGTGCCAGTAGTATAAGGGATGGCGGGCCCTACAATGAGCAGTTCTTC	CASSIRDGGPYNEQFF
TRBJ2-4	TRBV19	.	.	TGTGCCAGTATGGCCAGGGGTTATGGGATTCAGTACTTC	CASMARGYGIQYF